Sequencing of this T cell receptor beta chain was carried out in a study of T cell responses to AZD1222 COVID-19 vaccine (dated by TCRdb to 2020 to 2023). For the study in its entirety: Because spike-specific TCR depth and breadth did not differ between the two schedules, AZD1222 recipients who got a second dose at roughly 4 weeks were pooled with those who got a second dose at roughly 12 weeks. TCR sequencing covered more than 230 trial participants: some 210 given two doses of AZD1222 and approximately 25 given two doses of MenACWY control vaccine. Trial participants were enrolled by age into subgroups of 18-55, 56-69 and 70-plus years, and about 150, 27 and 61 TCR-sequenced participants, respectively, were included in these subgroups.

To note about this clone: What antigen it recognizes has not been identified. Nothing much larger sits one base from this clone, and base qualities are not available.

The CDR3 regions of human TCRbeta chains were analyzed by immunosequencing. The paper's data handling went like this. TCRs in the repertoires were matched against a reference library of SARS-CoV-2-specific TCRs that had been generated with the MIRA antigen-specificity platform. Breadth was defined as the fraction of unique TCRs that were SARS-CoV-2-associated. Depth was defined as the fraction of total T cells that were SARS-CoV-2-associated. Each spike-specific TCR was assigned to its reactive spike region and to a CD4 or CD8 class using the MIRA data. Log10-transformed breadth and depth values were compared by one-way ANOVA with Sidak's multiple comparisons tests. The table comes from immuneACCESS by way of TCRdb, which keeps in-frame sequences with V and J called. Part of the clones is missing from these tables; in studies checked, under half for an unresolved V gene and the rest for unknown reasons. The V and J calls and clone size were taken over from that table, and D and trimming were inferred from the DNA. The table for this sample lists around 91,000 clones; about 88% of them were counted only once. The ten largest clones represent roughly 21% of the sample.

The paper as a whole reports these results and caveats: After two AZD1222 doses, both the breadth and the depth of spike-specific TCRs were significantly higher than at day 0 and than in MenACWY recipients. CD4 TCRs associated with the vaccine covered the entire spike protein, and the dominant responses were in regions 160-218 and 743-854. Reportedly, almost half of the unique spike-specific TCRs recognized epitopes lying outside the regions that are mutated in the B.1.351 and B.1.1.7 variants. In the small 56-69-year group, the increase in depth fell short of significance, most likely because of low power. Participants were mostly white British, with more females than males. The authors suggested clonal diversity may have been underestimated. Because no day 14 peak-response samples were available, the repertoires could be characterized only after the peak T cell response. Conclusions about previously exposed vaccinees are limited, since just a handful of AZD1222 recipients were seropositive for SARS-CoV-2 at baseline.

From cysteine to phenylalanine, the CDR3 is 15 amino acids long. Of the read, only the CDR3 DNA is kept; its 45 bases are in frame from base 1. The germline V gene encodes CDR1 MNHEY and CDR2 SVGEGT. Trimming leaves V shorter by 2 bases and J shorter by 8 bases, with the junction holding 9 bases beyond the gene matches. The time point label on this specimen signifies: baseline before first vaccination. Samples from vaccinated people were obtained from the UK trials COV001 and COV002, which included a single-blind randomized controlled phase 2/3 trial of AZD1222 (ChAdOx1 nCoV-19) in healthy adults. Trial participant PBMC samples were collected at day 0 and day 28 after the second dose for TCRbeta chain sequencing.

This TCR was recovered from an adult in good health. The material sequenced was peripheral blood, taken on day 0 of AZD1222 vaccination. The V and J segments used are TRBV6-2 or TRBV6-3 and TRBJ2-1; 7 bases in the middle match TRBD2. Read as DNA, the sequence is TGTGCCAGCAGTTACGGGACTACCAGGTCCCATGAGCAGTTCTTC. It codes for CASSYGTTRSHEQFF.